This T cell receptor (beta chain) was recovered during a study of shared clonotypes between healthy human individuals. Study-level background: Researchers assigned three CD4 naive, three CD4 memory, two CD8 naive and one CD8 memory plate to each donor. Study results and caveats: Larger estimated richness was generally seen in naive subsets than in memory subsets. Rarefaction gave evidence that sorted-subset sequencing remained incomplete despite large depth.

With regard to this clone: Its antigen is unknown.

Deep-level assay runs were performed. Some clones are missing from TCRdb's copy, which holds only in-frame ones; the method was immunoSEQ multiplex PCR. The table has approximately 530,000 clones, roughly 95% seen once. Per the germline V gene, CDR1 is KGHSH and CDR2 is LQKENI. This CDR3 region has 15 residues. The germline V and J ends were trimmed by 0 bases and 5 bases, with 12 bases remaining between them. The TCR originated in a woman in her thirties in good health. Sequencing was done on a sample of naive CD4+ T cells sorted from blood. Described subset: CD45RA+ positively selected. J is TRBJ2-3 and V is TRBV18; D unclear. This CDR3 reads CASSPPRAARDTQYF. CDR3 sequence (DNA): TGTGCCAGCTCACCACCACGAGCAGCGAGAGATACGCAGTATTTT.